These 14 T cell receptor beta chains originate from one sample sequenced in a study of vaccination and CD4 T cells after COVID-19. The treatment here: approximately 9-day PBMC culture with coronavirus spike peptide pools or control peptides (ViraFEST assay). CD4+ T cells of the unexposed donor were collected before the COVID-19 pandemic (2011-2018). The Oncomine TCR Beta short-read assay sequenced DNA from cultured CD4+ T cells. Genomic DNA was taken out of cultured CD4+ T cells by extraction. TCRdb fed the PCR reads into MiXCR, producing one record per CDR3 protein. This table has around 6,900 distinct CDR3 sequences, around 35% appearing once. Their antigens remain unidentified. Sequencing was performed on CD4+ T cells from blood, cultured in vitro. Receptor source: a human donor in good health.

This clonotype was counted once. The CDR3 bases are TGTGCCACCAGTGATTCGACGGCTAGCGGGAGTAGCAATGAGCAGTTCTTC. It translates to CATSDSTASGSSNEQFF. This chain links TRBV24-1 with TRBJ2-1; 10 bases fit TRBD2. Per germline, CDR1 KGHDR and CDR2 SFDVKD. The CDR3 is 17 amino acids. Germline trimming cut 2 bases from V and 6 bases from J; bases unmatched to any gene: 9.

The CDR3 region is CSAPRTGWNEQYF. The CDR3 DNA reads TGCAGTGCTCCCCGGACAGGTTGGAACGAGCAGTACTTC. The J gene is TRBJ2-7, the V gene TRBV20-1; 7 bases are a match to TRBD1. CDR1 is DFQATT and CDR2 is SNEGSKA in the germline V gene (reference sequence). The J segment lost 5 bases and the V segment lost 5 bases, leaving 9 bases of the junction unmatched. The length of the CDR3 is 13 residues.

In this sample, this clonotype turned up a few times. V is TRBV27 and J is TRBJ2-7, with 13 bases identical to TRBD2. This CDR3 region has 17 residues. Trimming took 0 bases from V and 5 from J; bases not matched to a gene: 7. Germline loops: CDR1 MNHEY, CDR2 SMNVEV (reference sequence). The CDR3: CASSLSWSGLAGDEQYF. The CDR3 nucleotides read TGTGCCAGCAGTTTATCTTGGTCCGGACTAGCGGGAGACGAGCAGTACTTC.

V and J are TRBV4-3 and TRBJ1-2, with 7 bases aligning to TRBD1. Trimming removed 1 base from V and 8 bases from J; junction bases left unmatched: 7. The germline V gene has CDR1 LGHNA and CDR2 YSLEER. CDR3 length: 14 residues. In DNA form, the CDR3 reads TGCGCCAGCAGCCAAGTACCGGACAGGAGGGGCTACACCTTC. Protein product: CASSQVPDRRGYTF.

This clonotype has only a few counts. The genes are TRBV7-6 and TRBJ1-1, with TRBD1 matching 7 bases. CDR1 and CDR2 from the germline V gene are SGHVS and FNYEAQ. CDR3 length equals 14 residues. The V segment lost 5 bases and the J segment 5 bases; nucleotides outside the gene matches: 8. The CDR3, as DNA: TGTGCCAGCAGCACAGTGACAGGGAAAACTGAAGCTTTCTTT. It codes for CASSTVTGKTEAFF. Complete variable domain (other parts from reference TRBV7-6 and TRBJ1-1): GAGVSQSPRYKVTKRGQDVALRCDPISGHVSLYWYRQALGQGPEFLTYFNYEAQQDKSGLPNDRFSAERPEGSISTLTIQRTEQRDSAMYRCASSTVTGKTEAFFGQGTRLTVV.

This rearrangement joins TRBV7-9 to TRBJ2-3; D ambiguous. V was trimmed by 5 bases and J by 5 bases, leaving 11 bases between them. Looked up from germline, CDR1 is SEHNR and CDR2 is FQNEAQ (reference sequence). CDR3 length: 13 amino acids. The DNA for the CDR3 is TGTGCCAGCAGCCTCGGGTTGAAAGATACGCAGTATTTT. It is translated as CASSLGLKDTQYF.

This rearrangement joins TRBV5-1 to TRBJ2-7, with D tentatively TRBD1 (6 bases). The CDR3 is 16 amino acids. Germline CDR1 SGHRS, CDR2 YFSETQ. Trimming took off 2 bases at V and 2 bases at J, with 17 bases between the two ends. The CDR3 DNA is TGCGCCAGCAGCTTTTGGTCCCGGACAGCCCCCTACGAGCAGTACTTC. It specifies CASSFWSRTAPYEQYF.

CDR3 region: CASSSRDRGNYGYTF. Here the CDR3 DNA reads TGTGCCAGCAGCTCCCGGGACAGGGGGAACTATGGCTACACCTTC. This rearrangement joins TRBV5-4 to TRBJ1-2, with 11 bases fitting TRBD1. After removal of 3 bases from V and 2 bases from J, the junction contained 3 bases not matched to a gene. Looked up from germline, CDR1 is SGHNT and CDR2 is YYREEE (reference sequence). This CDR3 has 15 residues.

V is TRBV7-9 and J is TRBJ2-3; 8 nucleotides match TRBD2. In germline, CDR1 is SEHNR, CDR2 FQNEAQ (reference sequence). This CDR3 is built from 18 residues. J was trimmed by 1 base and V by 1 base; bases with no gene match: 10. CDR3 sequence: CASSLEAGGPSGTDTQYF. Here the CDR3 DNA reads TGTGCCAGCAGCTTAGAGGCGGGAGGCCCCAGCGGCACAGATACGCAGTATTTT.

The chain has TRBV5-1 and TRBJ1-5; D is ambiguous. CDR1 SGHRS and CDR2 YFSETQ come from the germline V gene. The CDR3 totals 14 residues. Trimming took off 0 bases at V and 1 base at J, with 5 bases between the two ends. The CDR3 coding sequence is TGCGCCAGCAGCTTGGCCGGGAGCAATCAGCCCCAGCATTTT. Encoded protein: CASSLAGSNQPQHF.

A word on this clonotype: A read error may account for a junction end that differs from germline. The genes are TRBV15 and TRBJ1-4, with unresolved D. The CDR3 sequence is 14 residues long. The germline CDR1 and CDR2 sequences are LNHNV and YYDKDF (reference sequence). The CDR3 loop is CATRRAQTSEKLFF. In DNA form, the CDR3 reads TGTGCCACCAGAAGAGCACAGACAAGTGAAAAACTGTTTTTT.

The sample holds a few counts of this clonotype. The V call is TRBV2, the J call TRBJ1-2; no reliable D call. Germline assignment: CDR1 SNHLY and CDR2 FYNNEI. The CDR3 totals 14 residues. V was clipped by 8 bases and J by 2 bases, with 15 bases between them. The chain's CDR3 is CASASHLINYGYTF. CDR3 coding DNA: TGTGCCAGCGCGAGTCATTTGATCAACTATGGCTACACCTTC. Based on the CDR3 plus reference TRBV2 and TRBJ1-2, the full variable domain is EPEVTQTPSHQVTQMGQEVILRCVPISNHLYFYWYRQILGQKVEFLVSFYNNEISEKSEIFDDQFSVERPDGSNFTLKIRSTKLEDSAMYFCASASHLINYGYTFGSGTRLTVV.

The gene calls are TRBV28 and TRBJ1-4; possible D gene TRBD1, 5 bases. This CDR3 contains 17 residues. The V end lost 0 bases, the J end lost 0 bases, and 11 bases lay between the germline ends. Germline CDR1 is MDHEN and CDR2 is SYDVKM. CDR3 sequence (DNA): TGTGCCAGCAGTTTATGGGACCTGGACACAACTAATGAAAAACTGTTTTTT. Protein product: CASSLWDLDTTNEKLFF.

The CDR3 loop is CASSMGQGYGYTF. DNA of the CDR3: TGTGCCAGTAGTATGGGACAGGGGTACGGCTACACCTTC. The chain employs TRBV19 and TRBJ1-2; 10 nucleotides align to TRBD1. Looked up from germline, CDR1 is LNHDA and CDR2 is SQIVND (reference sequence). The CDR3 consists of 13 residues. Losses at the gene ends were 3 bases for V and 8 bases for J; bases not matched to a gene: 3.